This entry lists 25 T cell receptor beta chains sequenced from one sample in a study of vaccination and CD4 T cells after COVID-19. Treatment meaning: roughly nine-day PBMC culture with coronavirus spike peptide pools or control peptides (ViraFEST assay). These receptors are not linked to any known antigen. Cultured CD4+ T cell DNA underwent sequencing with the Oncomine TCR Beta short-read assay. Each CDR3 protein gets one entry after TCRdb re-called the PCR reads with MiXCR. The table shows about 6,600 distinct CDR3 sequences, with about 20% occurring only once. The sequences come from CD4+ T cells from blood, cultured in vitro, collected after SARS-CoV-2 vaccination. All receptors derive from a human donor who had recovered from COVID-19.

In its sample, this clonotype ranks as medium-sized. The chain's CDR3 is CSATVAGGRTDTQYF. The CDR3, as DNA: TGCAGTGCTACAGTAGCGGGAGGGCGCACAGATACGCAGTATTTT. V gene TRBV20-1 combines with J gene TRBJ2-3; 11 bases fit TRBD2. Germline values: CDR1 DFQATT, CDR2 SNEGSKA (reference sequence). There are 15 residues in the CDR3. The trim removed 4 bases at V and 1 base at J, leaving 4 bases unmatched.

This clonotype occurred a few times. The V call is TRBV14, the J call TRBJ2-7; tentative D call: TRBD1 (5 bases). The length of the CDR3 is 13 residues. The ends were cut back, 4 bases at V and 10 bases at J, with 17 bases in the middle. CDR1 is SGHDN and CDR2 is FVKESK in the germline V gene. The CDR3 DNA follows: TGTGCCAGCAGCCCCCTTTACCAGGGTGTCCAGTACTTC. This gives the protein CASSPLYQGVQYF.

This clonotype showed up just a few times. J is TRBJ2-7 and V is TRBV11-3, with D possibly matching TRBD1 (6 bases). Germline-derived CDR1 and CDR2 are SGHNT and YENEEA. V was cut by 3 bases and J by 0 bases, with 15 bases left in between. The CDR3 contains 16 residues. The CDR3 loop reads CASSFEGTTPSYEQYF. The CDR3 region has the DNA TGTGCCAGCAGCTTCGAAGGGACAACCCCCTCCTACGAGCAGTACTTC.

By sample fraction, this clonotype is medium-sized. The CDR3 DNA follows: TGTGCCAGCAGTTTCCAGAATTCCTACGAGCAGTACTTC. This encodes CASSFQNSYEQYF. The chain joins TRBV28 to TRBJ2-7; D is ambiguous. The CDR3 loop spans 13 amino acids. CDR1 MDHEN and CDR2 SYDVKM come from the germline V gene. Trimming took off 3 bases at V and 1 base at J, with 7 bases between the two ends.

This clonotype is categorized as medium-sized (0.01 to 0.1%). The chain couples TRBV15 to TRBJ2-7; tentatively, D is TRBD2 (6 bases). CDR3 size: 14 residues. Trimming pared 1 base from V and 2 bases from J, leaving 9 bases between. CDR1 LNHNV and CDR2 YYDKDF come from the germline V gene (reference sequence). CDR3: CATSRGGGTYEQYF. The DNA for the CDR3 is TGTGCCACCAGCAGAGGGGGCGGGACCTACGAGCAGTACTTC.

This chain joins TRBV10-1 and TRBJ2-3; D possibly corresponds to TRBD2 (5 bases). V was cut by 5 bases and J by 2 bases, with 11 bases left in between. Germline CDR1 is WNHNN and CDR2 is SYGVQD (reference sequence). CDR3 length equals 14 residues. The CDR3, as DNA: TGCGCCAGCAGTCTAACAGCGGCCACAGATACGCAGTATTTT. Its translation is CASSLTAATDTQYF.

This clonotype was seen a few times. The gene calls are TRBV28 and TRBJ1-1; 12 bases match TRBD1. Germline V CDR1 and CDR2: MDHEN, SYDVKM. The V gene end was trimmed by 3 bases and the J gene end by 5 bases; junction bases not matched to a gene: 7. The CDR3 runs 16 residues. The CDR3 is CASSFSGTGGRTEAFF. CDR3 coding DNA: TGTGCCAGCAGTTTTTCCGGGACAGGGGGCCGTACTGAAGCTTTCTTT.

This chain uses TRBV12-3 or TRBV12-4 with TRBJ1-2; the match to TRBD1 covers 8 bases. Trimming took 2 bases from V and 8 from J; bases not matched to a gene: 7. The CDR3 is 14 residues long. CDR3: CASSLPGGAGGYTF. As DNA, the CDR3 is TGTGCCAGCAGTTTACCAGGGGGCGCGGGGGGCTACACCTTC.

By share of the sample, this clonotype is medium-sized. The chain joins TRBV6-1 to TRBJ1-2; TRBD1 matches 10 bases. Trimming at V came to 5 bases and at J to 4 bases, leaving 10 bases not matched to a gene. Germline V lookup: CDR1 MNHNS, CDR2 SASEGT. This CDR3 has 16 residues. The CDR3 region is CASSPGTGATSYGYTF. The CDR3 nucleotides read TGTGCCAGCAGTCCCGGGACAGGGGCGACAAGCTATGGCTACACCTTC.

The chain joins TRBV7-6 to TRBJ2-2; possible D gene TRBD1, 6 bases. Germline V CDR1 and CDR2: SGHVS, FNYEAQ. This CDR3 has 14 residues. V dropped 5 bases and J dropped 3 bases, with 10 bases sitting between them. This chain's CDR3 is CASSRGGYTGELFF. The CDR3 coding sequence is TGTGCCAGCAGCCGAGGGGGTTACACCGGGGAGCTGTTTTTT.

This clonotype has just a few counts. The chain joins TRBV19 to TRBJ1-5; D is perhaps TRBD1 (6 bases). Germline-derived CDR1 and CDR2 are LNHDA and SQIVND (reference sequence). The CDR3 spans 15 residues. Trimming shortened V by 5 bases and J by 3 bases, and 14 bases separated the two germline ends. The CDR3 here is CASSSTGGINQPQHF. The DNA for the CDR3 is TGTGCCAGTAGTTCGACAGGAGGGATCAATCAGCCCCAGCATTTT.

V and J are TRBV6-1 and TRBJ2-1; 11 bases agree with TRBD1. Germline loops: CDR1 MNHNS, CDR2 SASEGT. This CDR3 has 20 residues. The V gene end was trimmed by 7 bases and the J gene end by 6 bases; junction bases not matched to a gene: 23. CDR3 protein: CASTDGWGQGEKLLVNEQFF. The CDR3 DNA is TGTGCCAGCACCGACGGATGGGGACAGGGGGAAAAACTCCTAGTCAATGAGCAGTTCTTC.

In this sample, this clonotype is medium-sized (0.01 to 0.1%). The J gene is TRBJ1-1, the V gene TRBV20-1; a possible D gene is TRBD1 (5 bases). The V end was cut by 1 base, the J end by 4 bases, with 16 bases between. The CDR3 has 15 amino acids. CDR1 DFQATT and CDR2 SNEGSKA come from the germline V gene (reference sequence). CDR3 sequence: CSARGGEGRATEAFF. The DNA for the CDR3 is TGCAGTGCTAGAGGAGGGGAAGGGAGGGCCACTGAAGCTTTCTTT.

The chain joins TRBV6-4 to TRBJ2-7; D unclear. CDR3 length equals 11 residues. Germline-derived CDR1 and CDR2 are MRHNA and SNTAGT. V shed 4 bases and J shed 0 bases, with 1 base lying between them. As DNA, the CDR3 is TGTGCCAGCAGTGTCTCCTACGAGCAGTACTTC. Translated: CASSVSYEQYF.

This clonotype is deemed medium-sized. V usage is TRBV20-1 and J usage is TRBJ1-1, with 7 nucleotides matching TRBD1. V shed 1 base, J shed 2 bases, and the junction held 4 bases outside the gene matches. The CDR3 is 14 residues long. Germline V gene data show CDR1 as DFQATT and CDR2 as SNEGSKA (reference sequence). CDR3 sequence reads: CSARAGTANTEAFF. The CDR3, as DNA: TGCAGTGCTAGAGCAGGGACAGCAAACACTGAAGCTTTCTTT.

The chain links TRBV4-1 to TRBJ1-5; D is undetermined. This CDR3 contains 15 residues. CDR1 and CDR2 (germline): MGHRA, YSYEKL. The V gene lost 4 bases and the J gene lost 7 bases, with 17 bases spanning the gap. Written as DNA, the CDR3 is TGCGCCAGCAGCCCAATGCCGGTCCATAACCAGCCCCAGCATTTT. This translates into CASSPMPVHNQPQHF.

In its sample, this clonotype was seen a few times. V and J are TRBV18 and TRBJ2-5, with 10 bases fitting TRBD2. Germline V gene sequence: CDR1 KGHSH, CDR2 LQKENI. Trimming cost V 1 base and J 5 bases; bases outside gene matches: 1. This CDR3 spans 14 amino acids. CDR3 residues: CASSPLLAGETQYF. The CDR3 DNA reads TGTGCCAGCTCACCACTACTAGCGGGGGAGACCCAGTACTTC.

The J gene is TRBJ2-7, the V gene TRBV28; 13 nucleotides line up with TRBD2. Looked up from germline, CDR1 is MDHEN and CDR2 is SYDVKM. This CDR3 spans 16 amino acids. Trimming removed 6 bases from V and 5 bases from J; junction bases left unmatched: 10. The CDR3 loop reads CASSPPRLAGGDEQYF. CDR3 DNA: TGTGCCAGCAGCCCCCCCCGACTAGCGGGAGGTGACGAGCAGTACTTC.

The table lists this clonotype with a few counts. V gene TRBV18 combines with J gene TRBJ2-5, with TRBD2 matching over 10 bases. The CDR3 extends over 16 amino acids. With 2 bases clipped from V and 2 bases from J, the junction kept 5 bases outside the gene matches. Germline CDR1 and CDR2: KGHSH and LQKENI. CDR3 DNA sequence: TGTGCCAGCTCACCATGGAGCGGGGGGGAACAAGAGACCCAGTACTTC. Its protein product is CASSPWSGGEQETQYF. Filled out from reference TRBV18 and TRBJ2-5, the complete variable domain reads NAGVMQNPRHLVRRRGQEARLRCSPMKGHSHVYWYRQLPEEGLKFMVYLQKENIIDESGMPKERFSAEFPKEGPSILRIQQVVRGDSAAYFCASSPWSGGEQETQYFGPGTRLLVL.

The rearrangement uses TRBV6-1 and TRBJ1-2; D gene unclear. The CDR3 length is 13 residues. Germline V gene sequence: CDR1 MNHNS, CDR2 SASEGT. Trimming cost V 3 bases and J 0 bases, with 5 bases left between them. The CDR3 DNA reads as TGTGCCAGCAGTGAGGGTGCTAACTATGGCTACACCTTC. It encodes CASSEGANYGYTF.

The CDR3 nucleotides are TGTGCCAGTAGTATCCCGACAGAAGCTAACTATGGCTACACCTTC. It yields the protein CASSIPTEANYGYTF. The gene calls are TRBV19 and TRBJ1-2; D might be TRBD1 (5 bases). V lost 3 bases to trimming and J lost 0 bases, with 11 bases between them. CDR1 is LNHDA, CDR2 SQIVND, per germline (reference sequence). CDR3 length equals 15 residues.

This clonotype was observed a few times. This rearrangement joins TRBV10-3 to TRBJ2-3, with D hard to call. Germline CDR1 reads ENHRY; CDR2 reads SYGVKD. V gave up 4 bases and J gave up 0 bases, with 2 bases separating them. This CDR3 has 12 residues. The DNA of the CDR3 is TGTGCCATCAGTGCGAGCACAGATACGCAGTATTTT. It codes for CAISASTDTQYF.

This clonotype turned up a few times. V gene TRBV29-1 combines with J gene TRBJ2-7; 12 bases fit TRBD2. CDR1 and CDR2 from the germline V gene are SQVTM and ANQGSEA. V was clipped by 5 bases and J by 5 bases; unmatched bases: 4. The CDR3 has 13 amino acids. This CDR3 is CSVRLAGAHEQYF. The CDR3 coding sequence is TGCAGCGTTAGACTAGCGGGAGCCCACGAGCAGTACTTC.

This clonotype is medium-sized. The V gene is TRBV20-1, the J gene TRBJ2-7; tentatively, D is TRBD2 (6 bases). CDR1 is DFQATT and CDR2 is SNEGSKA in the germline V gene (reference sequence). The CDR3 consists of 12 residues. The V end lost 3 bases, the J end lost 2 bases, and 8 bases lay between the germline ends. Written as DNA, the CDR3 is TGCAGTGCTAGTGGGGGGACCTACGAGCAGTACTTC. It yields the protein CSASGGTYEQYF.

The V gene is TRBV10-1, the J gene TRBJ2-3; 9 bases line up with TRBD2. The germline CDR1 and CDR2 sequences are WNHNN and SYGVQD (reference sequence). CDR3 length: 15 residues. Trimming removed 8 bases from V and 4 bases from J; junction bases left unmatched: 10. The CDR3 region has the DNA TGCGCCAGCGCCGACGGCGGGGGGGCCTCAGATACGCAGTATTTT. Protein sequence: CASADGGGASDTQYF.